These 21 T cell receptor beta chains originate from one sample sequenced in a study of technical replicates of blood from a few donors. The repertoire was sequenced with immunoSEQ multiplex PCR; TCRdb's copy has only in-frame clones and lacks some. The data show around 69,000 clones, roughly 90% seen once. The specimen was PBMCs. These receptors originate from a human donor in good health. Some clones in this sample may be carry-over from other donors' samples.

V is TRBV14 and J is TRBJ2-7, with TRBD2 matching 7 bases. Germline V CDR1 and CDR2: SGHDN, FVKESK. The ends lost 4 bases at V and 2 bases at J; junction bases unmatched: 5. The length of the CDR3 is 14 residues. The CDR3: CASSRERGPYEQYF. CDR3 sequence (DNA): TGTGCCAGCAGCCGGGAGCGGGGACCCTACGAGCAGTACTTC.

CDR3 nucleotides: TGCAGCGCACGGACAGGGTTCACAGATACGCAGTATTTT. It is translated as CSARTGFTDTQYF. This chain connects TRBV29-1 to TRBJ2-3; 8 positions agree with TRBD1. The CDR3 runs 13 residues. Germline CDR1 SQVTM, CDR2 ANQGSEA. J lost 2 bases, V lost 7 bases, and 5 bases had no gene match.

V gene TRBV2 combines with J gene TRBJ1-1, with a tentative D call TRBD1 (5 bases). The germline V gene has CDR1 SNHLY and CDR2 FYNNEI. This CDR3 has 15 residues. Trimming pared 8 bases from V and 2 bases from J, leaving 18 bases between. Here the CDR3 reads CASGAEGLQNTEAFF. The CDR3 DNA follows: TGTGCCAGCGGGGCTGAGGGACTGCAAAACACTGAAGCTTTCTTT.

The chain employs TRBV6-1 and TRBJ1-5; D gene ambiguous. Looked up from germline, CDR1 is MNHNS and CDR2 is SASEGT. The CDR3 totals 13 residues. Trimming stripped 4 bases from V and 0 bases from J, with 4 bases between. The CDR3 nucleotides are TGTGCCAGCAGTGTGTATAGCAATCAGCCCCAGCATTTT. As protein: CASSVYSNQPQHF.

About this clone: A junction end diverges from the germline sequence, so it may reflect a read error. The chain has TRBV5-4 and TRBJ2-5, with D possibly TRBD2 on 6 matching bases. The CDR3 is made up of 12 amino acids. Looked up from germline, CDR1 is SGHNT and CDR2 is YYREEE (reference sequence). The CDR3 bases are TGTGCCAGCAGCTTGCGGGGGACGATTACAAACTTC. Protein product: CASSLRGTITNF.

V usage is TRBV5-1 and J usage is TRBJ1-5, with D unresolved. There are 19 residues in the CDR3. V lost 4 bases and J lost 4, with 27 bases in between. Germline CDR1 and CDR2: SGHRS and YFSETQ. CDR3 protein: CASSRLEGTDLSGNQPQHF. As DNA, the CDR3 is TGCGCCAGCAGCCGGCTAGAGGGAACAGACCTATCAGGAAATCAGCCCCAGCATTTT.

As to this clone: The junction departs from germline at one end; a sequencing error may be responsible. In DNA, the CDR3 is TGTGCCAGCACGGTCAGGGCCGAGCCGGTCTTT. Protein: CASTVRAEPVF. The rearrangement uses TRBV6-1 and TRBJ1-1; possibly TRBD1 for D (5 bases). CDR3 length equals 11 residues. CDR1 is MNHNS and CDR2 is SASEGT in the germline V gene.

The V and J genes are TRBV2 and TRBJ1-5; the D is unclear. V was pared by 3 bases and J by 4 bases, with 10 bases between. From germline, CDR1 is SNHLY and CDR2 FYNNEI. This CDR3 region has 14 residues. The CDR3 region is CASSDRTKNQPQHF. DNA of the CDR3: TGTGCCAGCAGTGATCGTACAAAAAATCAGCCCCAGCATTTT.

About this clone itself: A junction boundary mismatches the germline segment, possibly from a read error. The same CDR3 can be traced to other DNA sequences in this sample. The chain has TRBV4-1 and TRBJ2-7; a weak D match, TRBD2 (6 bases). CDR1 and CDR2 (germline): MGHRA, YSYEKL. The CDR3 totals 15 residues. CDR3 in amino acids: CASSQDRNSGYEQYF. CDR3 DNA sequence: TGCGCCAGCAGTCAAGATCGAAATAGCGGATACGAGCAGTACTTC.

The sample holds a few counts of this clone. The chain combines TRBV11-2 with TRBJ2-1; TRBD2 matches at 7 bases. The CDR3 extends over 14 amino acids. J gave up 5 bases and V 1 base, and 2 bases lay outside the gene matches. The germline V gene has CDR1 SGHAT and CDR2 FQNNGV. The CDR3 region has the DNA TGTGCCAGCAGCTTAGGGGGGACTAACAATGAGCAGTTCTTC. Translating it yields CASSLGGTNNEQFF. Full variable domain (remainder filled in from reference TRBV11-2 and TRBJ2-1): EAGVAQSPRYKIIEKRQSVAFWCNPISGHATLYWYQQILGQGPKLLIQFQNNGVVDDSQLPKDRFSAERLKGVDSTLKIQPAKLEDSAVYLCASSLGGTNNEQFFGPGTRLTVL.

CDR3 DNA sequence: TGCGCCAGCAGCCAAGATGGGGCAGGGTCCGGGGAAAAACTGTTTTTT. It yields the protein CASSQDGAGSGEKLFF. The genes are TRBV4-3 and TRBJ1-4, with D maybe TRBD1 (5 bases). Germline lookup yields CDR1 LGHNA and CDR2 YSLEER. With 0 bases removed from V and 8 bases from J, the gap between germline ends came to 16 bases. The CDR3 extends over 16 amino acids.

The rearrangement links TRBV6-6 to TRBJ1-1; D might be TRBD1 (5 bases). This CDR3 has 14 amino acids. The germline V gene encodes CDR1 MNHNY and CDR2 SVGAGI (reference sequence). Trimming cost V 4 bases and J 11 bases, with 20 bases left between them. CDR3 loop: CASSSSQDKVTAFF. In nucleotides, the CDR3 is TGTGCCAGCAGTTCCTCGCAGGACAAGGTGACGGCTTTCTTT.

This clone has a handful of counts. The chain combines TRBV30 with TRBJ1-1; TRBD1 aligns across 8 bases. The CDR3 loop spans 12 amino acids. V dropped 3 bases and J dropped 6; count of bases not matched to a gene: 3. Germline lookup yields CDR1 GTSNPN and CDR2 SVGIG (reference sequence). This chain's CDR3 is CAWRRTGSEAFF. For the CDR3, the DNA is TGTGCCTGGAGACGGACAGGGTCTGAAGCTTTCTTT.

This rearrangement joins TRBV2 to TRBJ1-5; D might be TRBD1 (5 bases). Deletions cut 4 bases from V and 4 bases from J, with 8 bases between. The CDR3 has 13 amino acids. Germline loops: CDR1 SNHLY, CDR2 FYNNEI. CDR3 protein: CASSGRGNQPQHF. The CDR3 DNA follows: TGTGCCAGCAGTGGGAGGGGAAATCAGCCCCAGCATTTT.

V is TRBV30 and J is TRBJ2-1; no definite D call. Trimming cost V 2 bases and J 0 bases, with 11 bases left between them. The CDR3 loop spans 15 amino acids. Germline V gene data show CDR1 as GTSNPN and CDR2 as SVGIG (reference sequence). The CDR3 sequence is CAWSQAHSSYNEQFF. DNA for the CDR3: TGTGCCTGGAGTCAAGCGCATAGCTCCTACAATGAGCAGTTCTTC.

V and J are TRBV10-3 and TRBJ1-2; 7 nucleotides agree with TRBD1. The germline gives CDR1 ENHRY, CDR2 SYGVKD. The CDR3 is 13 amino acids. V was clipped by 10 bases and J by 5 bases; unmatched bases: 10. Written as DNA, the CDR3 is TGTGCCACCGGCACTGCAGGGGGGTATGGCTACACCTTC. This codes for CATGTAGGYGYTF.

The rearrangement links TRBV4-3 to TRBJ1-2; D call uncertain. The CDR3 spans 13 residues. Germline CDR1 is LGHNA and CDR2 is YSLEER. Trimming stripped 0 bases from V and 4 bases from J, with 6 bases between. CDR3 bases: TGCGCCAGCAGCCAAGAAACTGGCTATGGCTACACCTTC. It codes for CASSQETGYGYTF.

This clone was counted once. The chain links TRBV4-3 to TRBJ1-1; 7 positions agree with TRBD1. V lost 2 bases, J lost 1 base, and 4 bases stayed unmatched. This CDR3 has 15 amino acids. Germline CDR1 and CDR2: LGHNA and YSLEER. CDR3 coding DNA: TGCGCCAGCAGCCAATGGGGACAGCAGAACACTGAAGCTTTCTTT. Protein sequence: CASSQWGQQNTEAFF.

The J gene is TRBJ2-3, the V gene TRBV13; TRBD2 aligns across 7 bases. There are 19 residues in the CDR3. CDR1 and CDR2 (germline): PRHDT, FYEKMQ (reference sequence). With 0 bases clipped from V and 0 bases from J, the junction kept 12 bases outside the gene matches. The CDR3 DNA is TGTGCCAGCAGCTTAGGACGCGCCGTCTTTAGCGGGAGCACAGATACGCAGTATTTT. It specifies CASSLGRAVFSGSTDTQYF. Using reference TRBV13 and TRBJ2-3 for the parts outside the CDR3, the full variable domain is AAGVIQSPRHLIKEKRETATLKCYPIPRHDTVYWYQQGPGQDPQFLISFYEKMQSDKGSIPDRFSAQQFSDYHSELNMSSLELGDSALYFCASSLGRAVFSGSTDTQYFGPGTRLTVL.

This chain links TRBV4-2 with TRBJ2-1, with TRBD2 matching over 8 bases. Germline-derived CDR1 and CDR2 are LGHNA and YNFKEQ. There are 16 residues in the CDR3. The V gene end was trimmed by 4 bases and the J gene end by 2 bases; junction bases not matched to a gene: 7. CDR3 in DNA: TGTGCCAGCAGCCCACAAGCGGGAGTGGCCTACAATGAGCAGTTCTTC. This codes for CASSPQAGVAYNEQFF.

This clone showed up just a few times. This sequence joins TRBV19 and TRBJ2-5, with D uncertain. V lost 7 bases and J 4 bases, leaving 10 bases between the germline ends. CDR3 size: 12 residues. The germline gives CDR1 LNHDA, CDR2 SQIVND (reference sequence). This CDR3 is CASKDPGETQYF. Written as DNA, the CDR3 is TGTGCCAGTAAAGACCCGGGAGAGACCCAGTACTTC.